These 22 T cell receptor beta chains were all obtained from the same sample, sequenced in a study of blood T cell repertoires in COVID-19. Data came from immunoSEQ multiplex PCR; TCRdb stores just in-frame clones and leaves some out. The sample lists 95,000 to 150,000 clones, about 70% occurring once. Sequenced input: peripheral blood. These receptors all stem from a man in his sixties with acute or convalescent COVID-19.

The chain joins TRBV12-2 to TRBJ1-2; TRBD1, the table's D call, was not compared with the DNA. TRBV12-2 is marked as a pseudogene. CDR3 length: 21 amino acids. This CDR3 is CASRLGYPAAGTGVKVGGYTF. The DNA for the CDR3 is TGTGCAAGTCGCTTAGGCTACCCTGCGGCCGGGACAGGGGTCAAAGTGGGTGGCTACACCTTC.

CDR3 residues: CASSPRTGNMGTEAFF. The CDR3 coding sequence is TGCGCCAGCAGCCCCCGGACAGGAAATATGGGCACTGAAGCTTTCTTT. The J gene is TRBJ1-1, the V gene TRBV5-1, with 7 bases fitting TRBD1. There are 16 residues in the CDR3. Germline assignment: CDR1 SGHRS and CDR2 YFSETQ. J was trimmed by 4 bases and V by 4 bases; bases with no gene match: 13.

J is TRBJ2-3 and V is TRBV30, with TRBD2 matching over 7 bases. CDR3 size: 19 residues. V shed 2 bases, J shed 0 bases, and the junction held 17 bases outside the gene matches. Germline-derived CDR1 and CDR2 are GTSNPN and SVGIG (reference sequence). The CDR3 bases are TGTGCCTGGAGTAAATGGGTAGCGGGCCCCAAATATAGCACAGATACGCAGTATTTT. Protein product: CAWSKWVAGPKYSTDTQYF.

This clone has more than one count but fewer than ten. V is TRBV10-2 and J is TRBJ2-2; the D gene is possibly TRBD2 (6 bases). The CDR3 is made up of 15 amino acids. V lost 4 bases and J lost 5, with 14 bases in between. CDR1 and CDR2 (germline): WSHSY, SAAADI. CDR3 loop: CASSALAIVTGELFF. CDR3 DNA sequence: TGCGCCAGCAGTGCTCTAGCGATCGTGACCGGGGAGCTGTTTTTT.

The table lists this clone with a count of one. CDR3 DNA: TGCAGCGTTACGGGCTCGCTCGGGGAATATGGCTACACCTTC. As protein: CSVTGSLGEYGYTF. The chain recombines TRBV29-1 with TRBJ1-2; D ambiguous. The CDR3 is made up of 14 amino acids. V lost 5 bases to trimming and J lost 5 bases, with 18 bases between them. CDR1 is SQVTM and CDR2 is ANQGSEA in the germline V gene.

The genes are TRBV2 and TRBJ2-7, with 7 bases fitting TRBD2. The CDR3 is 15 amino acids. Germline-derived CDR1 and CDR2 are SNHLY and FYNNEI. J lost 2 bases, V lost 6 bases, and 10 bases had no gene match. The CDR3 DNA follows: TGTGCCAGCAGCCTAACTTCGGGACTAACCTACGAGCAGTACTTC. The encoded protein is CASSLTSGLTYEQYF.

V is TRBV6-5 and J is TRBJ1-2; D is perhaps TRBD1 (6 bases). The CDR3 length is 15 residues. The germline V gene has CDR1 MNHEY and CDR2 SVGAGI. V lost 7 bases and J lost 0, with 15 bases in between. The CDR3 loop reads CASKEGQTTNYGYTF. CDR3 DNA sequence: TGTGCCAGCAAGGAAGGACAGACTACTAACTATGGCTACACCTTC.

The CDR3 bases are TGTGCCAGTAAATTAGCGCAGGGGGCCACCGGGGAGCTGTTTTTT. Translated, it gives CASKLAQGATGELFF. The rearrangement links TRBV19 to TRBJ2-2; TRBD1 agrees at 8 bases. The CDR3 spans 15 residues. The junction had 8 bases not matched to a gene; V was cut back by 7 bases and J by 4 bases. The germline CDR1 and CDR2 sequences are LNHDA and SQIVND (reference sequence).

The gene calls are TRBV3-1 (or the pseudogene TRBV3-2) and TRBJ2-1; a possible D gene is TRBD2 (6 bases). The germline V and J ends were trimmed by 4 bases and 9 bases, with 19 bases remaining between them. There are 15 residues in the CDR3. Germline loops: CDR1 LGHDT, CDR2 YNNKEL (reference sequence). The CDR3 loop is CASSPRRASAAEQFF. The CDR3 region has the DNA TGTGCCAGCAGCCCCCGTAGGGCTAGCGCGGCTGAGCAGTTCTTC.

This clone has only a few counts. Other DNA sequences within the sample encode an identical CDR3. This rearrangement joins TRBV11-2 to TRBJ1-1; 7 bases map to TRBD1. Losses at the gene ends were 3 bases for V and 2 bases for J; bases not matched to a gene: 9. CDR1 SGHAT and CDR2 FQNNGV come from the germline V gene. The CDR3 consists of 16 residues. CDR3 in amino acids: CASSLRFGTVNTEAFF. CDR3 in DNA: TGTGCCAGCAGCTTGCGATTCGGGACAGTCAACACTGAAGCTTTCTTT.

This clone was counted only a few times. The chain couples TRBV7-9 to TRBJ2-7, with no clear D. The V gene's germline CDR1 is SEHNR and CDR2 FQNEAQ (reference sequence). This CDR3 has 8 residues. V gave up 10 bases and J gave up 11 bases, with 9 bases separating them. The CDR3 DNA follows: TGTGCCATAGAGGCGGAGTACTTC. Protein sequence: CAIEAEYF.

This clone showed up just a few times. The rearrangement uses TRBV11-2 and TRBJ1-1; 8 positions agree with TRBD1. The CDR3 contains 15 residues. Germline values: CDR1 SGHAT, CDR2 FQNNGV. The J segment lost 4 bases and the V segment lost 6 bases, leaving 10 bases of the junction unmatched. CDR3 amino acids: CASSLQGAIATEAFF. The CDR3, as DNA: TGTGCCAGCAGTCTTCAGGGGGCGATTGCCACTGAAGCTTTCTTT.

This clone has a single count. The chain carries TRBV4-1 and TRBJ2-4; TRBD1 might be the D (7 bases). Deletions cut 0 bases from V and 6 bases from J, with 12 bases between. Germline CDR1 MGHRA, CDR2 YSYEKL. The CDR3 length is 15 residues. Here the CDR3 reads CASSQDKQGGNIQYF. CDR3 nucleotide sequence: TGCGCCAGCAGCCAAGATAAGCAGGGGGGAAACATTCAGTACTTC.

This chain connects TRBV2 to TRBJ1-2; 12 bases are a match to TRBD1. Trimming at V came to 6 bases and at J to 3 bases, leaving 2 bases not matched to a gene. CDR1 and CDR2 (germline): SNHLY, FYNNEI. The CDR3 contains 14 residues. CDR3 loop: CASRGTGGDYGYTF. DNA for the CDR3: TGTGCCAGCAGAGGGACAGGGGGCGACTATGGCTACACCTTC.

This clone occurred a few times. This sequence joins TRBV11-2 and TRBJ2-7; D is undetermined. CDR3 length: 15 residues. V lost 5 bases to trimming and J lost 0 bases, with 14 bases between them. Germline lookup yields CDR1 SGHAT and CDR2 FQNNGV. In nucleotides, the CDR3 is TGTGCCAGCAGCCTAACAGACGATAACTCCTACGAGCAGTACTTC. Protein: CASSLTDDNSYEQYF.

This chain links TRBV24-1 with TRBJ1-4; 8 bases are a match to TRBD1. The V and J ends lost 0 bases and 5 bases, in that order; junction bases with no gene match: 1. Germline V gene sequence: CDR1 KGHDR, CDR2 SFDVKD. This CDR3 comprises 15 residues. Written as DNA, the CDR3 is TGTGCCACCAGTGATTTGTCAGGGGGCAATGAAAAACTGTTTTTT. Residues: CATSDLSGGNEKLFF.

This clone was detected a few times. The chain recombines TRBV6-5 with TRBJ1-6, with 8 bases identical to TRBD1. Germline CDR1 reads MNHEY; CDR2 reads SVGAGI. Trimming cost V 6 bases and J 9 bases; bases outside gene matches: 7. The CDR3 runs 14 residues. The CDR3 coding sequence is TGTGCCAGCAGAAAGGGACAGGAAACTTCACCCCTCCACTTT. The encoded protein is CASRKGQETSPLHF.

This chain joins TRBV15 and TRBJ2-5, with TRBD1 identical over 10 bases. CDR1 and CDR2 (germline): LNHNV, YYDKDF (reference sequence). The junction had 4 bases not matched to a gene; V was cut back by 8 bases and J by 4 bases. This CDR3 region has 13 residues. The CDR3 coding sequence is TGTGCCACCCAGACAGGGGGCCCAGAGACCCAGTACTTC. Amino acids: CATQTGGPETQYF.

The CDR3 DNA follows: TGTGCCAGCAGCCGAGGTGGGGACACGACTGAAGCTTTCTTT. It translates to CASSRGGDTTEAFF. J is TRBJ1-1 and V is TRBV14, with D possibly TRBD1 on 6 matching bases. Germline CDR1 reads SGHDN; CDR2 reads FVKESK. The CDR3 loop spans 14 amino acids. Between the trimmed V and J ends, which lost 4 bases and 5 bases, there was a span of 14 bases.

CDR3 in DNA: TGCGCCAGCAGTCCGGGACAGGCTAGCTCCTACGAGCAGTACTTC. Its protein is CASSPGQASSYEQYF. The chain recombines TRBV5-1 with TRBJ2-7, with 8 positions matching TRBD1. V lost 5 bases to trimming and J lost 0 bases; unmatched junction nucleotides: 7. Looked up from germline, CDR1 is SGHRS and CDR2 is YFSETQ. The CDR3 has 15 amino acids.

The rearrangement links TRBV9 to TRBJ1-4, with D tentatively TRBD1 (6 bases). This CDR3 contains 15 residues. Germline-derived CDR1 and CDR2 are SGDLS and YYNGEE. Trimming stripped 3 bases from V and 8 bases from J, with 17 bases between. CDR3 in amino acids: CASSAAGAQGEKLFF. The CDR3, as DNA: TGTGCCAGCAGCGCCGCCGGGGCCCAGGGGGAAAAACTGTTTTTT.

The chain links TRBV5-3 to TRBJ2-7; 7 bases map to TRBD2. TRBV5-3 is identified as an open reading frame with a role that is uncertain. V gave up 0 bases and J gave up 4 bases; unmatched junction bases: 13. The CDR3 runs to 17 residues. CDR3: CARSLVVWREPLYEQYF. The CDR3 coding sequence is TGTGCCAGAAGCTTGGTTGTTTGGCGGGAGCCCCTATACGAGCAGTACTTC.